The present T cell receptor (beta chain) was sequenced within a study of blood T cells in healthy people across ages. About the study: Template switching recovered approximately one barcoded beta molecule for every two T cells.

A second PCR of about 6 to 11 cycles used a sample-barcoded 5' primer and a J-beta primer mix. Each cDNA molecule, via a template-switch adaptor with 12 random nucleotides, was tagged. Each CDR3 protein gets one entry after TCRdb re-called the 5' RACE reads with MiXCR. The sample includes around 690,000 distinct CDR3 sequences, 58% seen only once; the top ten take 30% to 40%. Healthy Caucasian individuals from Russia aged about 6 to 95 served as donors. What was sequenced was blood. The receptor was derived from a man aged 55 to 69 in good health.

The CDR3: CASSPRDGYQETQYF. CDR3 nucleotides: TGTGCCAGCTCACCCCGGGACGGGTACCAAGAGACCCAGTACTTC. This chain connects TRBV18 to TRBJ2-5; D is tentatively TRBD1 or TRBD2 (5 bases each). The CDR3 is made up of 15 amino acids. Germline V CDR1 and CDR2: KGHSH, LQKENI. V was clipped by 3 bases and J by 0 bases, with 11 bases between them.